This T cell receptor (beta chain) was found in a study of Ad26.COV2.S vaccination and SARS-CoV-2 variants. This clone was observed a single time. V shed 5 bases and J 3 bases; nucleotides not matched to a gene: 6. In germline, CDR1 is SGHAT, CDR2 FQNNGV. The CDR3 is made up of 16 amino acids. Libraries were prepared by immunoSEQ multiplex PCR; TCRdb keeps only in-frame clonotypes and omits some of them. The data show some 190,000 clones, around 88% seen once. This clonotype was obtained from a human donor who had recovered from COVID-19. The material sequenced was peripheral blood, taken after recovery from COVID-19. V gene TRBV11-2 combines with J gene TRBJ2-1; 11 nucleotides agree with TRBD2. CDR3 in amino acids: CASSGRLAGGYNEQFF. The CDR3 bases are TGTGCCAGCAGCGGCCGCCTAGCGGGGGGCTACAATGAGCAGTTCTTC.